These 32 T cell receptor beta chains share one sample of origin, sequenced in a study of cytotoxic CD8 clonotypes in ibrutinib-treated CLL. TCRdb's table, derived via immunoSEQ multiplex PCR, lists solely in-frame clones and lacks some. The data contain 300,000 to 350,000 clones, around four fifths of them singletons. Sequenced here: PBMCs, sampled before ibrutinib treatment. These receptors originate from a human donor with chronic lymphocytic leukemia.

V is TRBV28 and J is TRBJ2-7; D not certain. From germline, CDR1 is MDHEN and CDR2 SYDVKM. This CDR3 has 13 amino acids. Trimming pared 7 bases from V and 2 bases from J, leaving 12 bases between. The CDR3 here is CASTSAVTYEQYF. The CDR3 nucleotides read TGTGCCAGCACCTCTGCAGTTACCTACGAGCAGTACTTC.

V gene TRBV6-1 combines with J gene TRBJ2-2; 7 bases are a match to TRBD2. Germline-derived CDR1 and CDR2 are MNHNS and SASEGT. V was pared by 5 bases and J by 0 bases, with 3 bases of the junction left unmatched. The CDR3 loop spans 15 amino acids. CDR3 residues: CASSLLAANTGELFF. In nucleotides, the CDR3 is TGTGCCAGCAGTCTTCTAGCGGCGAACACCGGGGAGCTGTTTTTT.

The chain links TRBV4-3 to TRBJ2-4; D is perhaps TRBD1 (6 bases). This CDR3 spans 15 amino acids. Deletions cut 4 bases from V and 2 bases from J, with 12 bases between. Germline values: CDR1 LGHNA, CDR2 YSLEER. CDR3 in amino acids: CASSPEDSTKNIQYF. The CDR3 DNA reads TGCGCCAGCAGCCCAGAGGACAGTACCAAAAACATTCAGTACTTC.

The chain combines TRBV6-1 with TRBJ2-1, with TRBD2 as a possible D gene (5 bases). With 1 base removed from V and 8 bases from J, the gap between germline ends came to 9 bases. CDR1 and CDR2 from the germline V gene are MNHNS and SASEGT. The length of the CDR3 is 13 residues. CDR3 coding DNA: TGTGCCAGCAGTGAAGGTGTGGGAGATGAGCAGTTCTTC. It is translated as CASSEGVGDEQFF.

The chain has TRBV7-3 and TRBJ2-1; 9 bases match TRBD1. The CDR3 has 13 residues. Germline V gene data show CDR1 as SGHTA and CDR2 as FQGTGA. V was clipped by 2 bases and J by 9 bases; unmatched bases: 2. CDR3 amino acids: CASSLGQGTEQFF. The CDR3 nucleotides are TGTGCCAGCAGCTTAGGACAGGGGACTGAGCAGTTCTTC.

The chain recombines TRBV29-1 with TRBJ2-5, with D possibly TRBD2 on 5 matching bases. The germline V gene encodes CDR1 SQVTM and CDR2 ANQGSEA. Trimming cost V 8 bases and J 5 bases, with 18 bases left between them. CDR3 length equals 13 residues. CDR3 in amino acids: CSSGHLAQETQYF. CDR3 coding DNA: TGCAGCAGCGGCCATCTAGCCCAGGAGACCCAGTACTTC.

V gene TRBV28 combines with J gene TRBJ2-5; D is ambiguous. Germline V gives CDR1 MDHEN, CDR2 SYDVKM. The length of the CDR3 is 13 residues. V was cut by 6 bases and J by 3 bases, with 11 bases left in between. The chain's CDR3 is CASSLTRKETQYF. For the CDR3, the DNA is TGTGCCAGCAGCCTGACCCGGAAAGAGACCCAGTACTTC.

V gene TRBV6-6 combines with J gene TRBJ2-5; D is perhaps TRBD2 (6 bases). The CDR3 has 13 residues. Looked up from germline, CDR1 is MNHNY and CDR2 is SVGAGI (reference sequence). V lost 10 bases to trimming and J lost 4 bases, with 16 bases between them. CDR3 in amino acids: CATGRRAGETQYF. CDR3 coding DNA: TGTGCCACCGGACGGAGGGCCGGAGAGACCCAGTACTTC.

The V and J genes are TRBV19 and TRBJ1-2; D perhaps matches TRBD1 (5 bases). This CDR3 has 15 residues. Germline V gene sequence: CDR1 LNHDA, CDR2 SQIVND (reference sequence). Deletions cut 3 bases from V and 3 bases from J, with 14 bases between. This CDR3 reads CASSIVPGPDYGYTF. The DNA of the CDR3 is TGTGCCAGTAGTATTGTGCCAGGGCCAGACTATGGCTACACCTTC.

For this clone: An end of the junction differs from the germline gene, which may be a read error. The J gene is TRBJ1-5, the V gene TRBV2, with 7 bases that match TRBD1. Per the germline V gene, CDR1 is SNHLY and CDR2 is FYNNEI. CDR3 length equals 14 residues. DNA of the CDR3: TGTGCCAGCAGAGAAGACAGGGACGGTCAGCCCCAGCATTTT. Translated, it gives CASREDRDGQPQHF.

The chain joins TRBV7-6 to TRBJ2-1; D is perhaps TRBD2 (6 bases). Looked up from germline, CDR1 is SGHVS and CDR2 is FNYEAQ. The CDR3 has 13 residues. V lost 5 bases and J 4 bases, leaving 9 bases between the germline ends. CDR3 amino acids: CASSMGLYNEQFF. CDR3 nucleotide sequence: TGTGCCAGCAGCATGGGACTTTACAATGAGCAGTTCTTC.

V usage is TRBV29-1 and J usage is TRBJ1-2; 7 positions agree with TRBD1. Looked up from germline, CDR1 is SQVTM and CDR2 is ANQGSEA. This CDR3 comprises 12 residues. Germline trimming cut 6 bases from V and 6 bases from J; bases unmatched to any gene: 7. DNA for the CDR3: TGCAGCGTCCACCAACAGGGGAATGGCTACACCTTC. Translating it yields CSVHQQGNGYTF.

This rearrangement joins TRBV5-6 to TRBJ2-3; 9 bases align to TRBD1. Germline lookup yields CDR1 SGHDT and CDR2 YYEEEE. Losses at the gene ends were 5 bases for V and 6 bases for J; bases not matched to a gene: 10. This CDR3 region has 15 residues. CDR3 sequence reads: CASSRKDRGGDTQYF. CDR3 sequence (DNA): TGTGCCAGCAGTCGGAAGGACAGGGGAGGGGATACGCAGTATTTT.

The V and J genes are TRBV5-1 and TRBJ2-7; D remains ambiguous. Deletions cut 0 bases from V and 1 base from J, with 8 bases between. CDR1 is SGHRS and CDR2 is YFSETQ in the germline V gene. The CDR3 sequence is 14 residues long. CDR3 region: CASSLEAESYEQYF. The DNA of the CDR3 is TGCGCCAGCAGCTTGGAGGCAGAATCCTACGAGCAGTACTTC.

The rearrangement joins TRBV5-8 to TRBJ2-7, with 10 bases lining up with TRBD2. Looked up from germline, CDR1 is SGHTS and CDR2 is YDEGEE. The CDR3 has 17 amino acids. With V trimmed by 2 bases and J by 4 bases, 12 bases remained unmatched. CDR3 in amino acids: CASSLRGYLAGDYEQYF. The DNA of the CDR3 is TGTGCCAGCAGCTTAAGAGGTTATCTAGCGGGAGATTACGAGCAGTACTTC.

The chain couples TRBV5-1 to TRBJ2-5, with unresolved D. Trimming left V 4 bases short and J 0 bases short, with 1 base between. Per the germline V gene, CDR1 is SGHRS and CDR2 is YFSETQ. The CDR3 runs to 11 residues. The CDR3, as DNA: TGCGCCAGCAGCAACCAAGAGACCCAGTACTTC. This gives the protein CASSNQETQYF.

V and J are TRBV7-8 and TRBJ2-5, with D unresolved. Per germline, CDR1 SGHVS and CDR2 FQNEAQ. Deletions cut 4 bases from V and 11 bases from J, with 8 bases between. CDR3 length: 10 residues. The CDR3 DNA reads TGTGCCAGCAGCTCGACCCAGCAGTACTTC. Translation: CASSSTQQYF.

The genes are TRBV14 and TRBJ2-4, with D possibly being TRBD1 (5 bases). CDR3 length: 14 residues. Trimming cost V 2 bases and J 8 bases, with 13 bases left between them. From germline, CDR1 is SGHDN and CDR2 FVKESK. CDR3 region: CASSQKDNRHIQYF. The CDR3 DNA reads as TGTGCCAGCAGCCAAAAGGACAATCGGCACATTCAGTACTTC.

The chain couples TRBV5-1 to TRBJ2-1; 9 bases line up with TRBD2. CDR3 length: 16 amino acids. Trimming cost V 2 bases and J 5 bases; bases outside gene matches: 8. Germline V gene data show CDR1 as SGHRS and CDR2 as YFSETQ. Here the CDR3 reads CASSFEASGNHNEQFF. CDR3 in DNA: TGCGCCAGCAGCTTCGAGGCTAGCGGGAATCACAATGAGCAGTTCTTC.

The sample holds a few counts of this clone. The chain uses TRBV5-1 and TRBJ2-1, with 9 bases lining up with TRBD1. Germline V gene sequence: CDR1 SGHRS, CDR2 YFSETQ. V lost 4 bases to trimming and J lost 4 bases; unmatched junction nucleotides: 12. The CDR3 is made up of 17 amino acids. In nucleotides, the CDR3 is TGCGCCAGCAGCGGTACCCGGGACAGGGACAAATACAATGAGCAGTTCTTC. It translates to CASSGTRDRDKYNEQFF.

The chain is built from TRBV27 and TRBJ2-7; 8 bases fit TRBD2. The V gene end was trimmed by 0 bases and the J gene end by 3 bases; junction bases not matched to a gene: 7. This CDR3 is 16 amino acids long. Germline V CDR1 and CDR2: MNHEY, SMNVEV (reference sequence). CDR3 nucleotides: TGTGCCAGCAGTTTATCGAGTAGGACTAGCTTCTACGAGCAGTACTTC. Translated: CASSLSSRTSFYEQYF.

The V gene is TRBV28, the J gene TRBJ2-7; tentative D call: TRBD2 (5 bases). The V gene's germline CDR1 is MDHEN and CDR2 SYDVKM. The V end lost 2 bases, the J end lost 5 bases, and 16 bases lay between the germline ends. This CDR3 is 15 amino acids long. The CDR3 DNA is TGTGCCAGCAGTTTACGATCATTGAGAGGGCACGAGCAGTACTTC. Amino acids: CASSLRSLRGHEQYF.

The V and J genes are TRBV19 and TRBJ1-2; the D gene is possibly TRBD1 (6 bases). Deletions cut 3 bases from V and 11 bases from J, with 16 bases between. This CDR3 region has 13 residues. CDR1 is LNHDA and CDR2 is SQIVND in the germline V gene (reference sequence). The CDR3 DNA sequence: TGTGCCAGTAGTATCGGACAGATTATGAGGTACACCTTC. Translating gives CASSIGQIMRYTF.

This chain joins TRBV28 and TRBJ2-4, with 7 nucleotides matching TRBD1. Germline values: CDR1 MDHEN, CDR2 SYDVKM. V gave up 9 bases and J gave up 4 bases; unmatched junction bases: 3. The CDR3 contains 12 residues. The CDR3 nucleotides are TGTGCCAGTAGACAGGGTAAAAACATTCAGTACTTC. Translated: CASRQGKNIQYF.

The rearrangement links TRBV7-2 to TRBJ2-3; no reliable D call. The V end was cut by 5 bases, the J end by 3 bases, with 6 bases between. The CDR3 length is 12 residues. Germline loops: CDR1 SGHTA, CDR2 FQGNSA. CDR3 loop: CASSDPTDTQYF. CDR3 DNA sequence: TGTGCCAGCAGCGACCCGACAGATACGCAGTATTTT.

The CDR3 DNA reads TGTGCCAGCAGCTGGTCGGGACGGATCTACGAGCAGTACTTC. Protein product: CASSWSGRIYEQYF. The chain recombines TRBV5-5 with TRBJ2-7; either TRBD1 or TRBD2 may supply D (5 bases each). Germline V gives CDR1 SGHKS, CDR2 YYEKEE (reference sequence). With 3 bases removed from V and 3 bases from J, the gap between germline ends came to 13 bases. This CDR3 comprises 14 residues. Using reference TRBV5-5 and TRBJ2-7 for the parts outside the CDR3, the full variable domain is DAGVTQSPTHLIKTRGQQVTLRCSPISGHKSVSWYQQVLGQGPQFIFQYYEKEERGRGNFPDRFSARQFPNYSSELNVNALLLGDSALYLCASSWSGRIYEQYFGPGTRLTVT.

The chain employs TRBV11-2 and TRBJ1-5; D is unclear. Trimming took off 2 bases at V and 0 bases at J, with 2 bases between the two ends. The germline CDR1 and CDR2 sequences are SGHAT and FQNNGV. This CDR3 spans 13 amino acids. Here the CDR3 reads CASSLSSNQPQHF. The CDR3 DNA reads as TGTGCCAGCAGCTTAAGTAGCAATCAGCCCCAGCATTTT.

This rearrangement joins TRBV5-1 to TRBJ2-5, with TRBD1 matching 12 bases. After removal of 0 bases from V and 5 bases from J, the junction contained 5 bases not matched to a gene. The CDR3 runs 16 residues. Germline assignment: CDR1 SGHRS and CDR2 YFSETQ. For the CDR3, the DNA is TGCGCCAGCAGCTTGGATGGGACAGGGGGCTTGGAGACCCAGTACTTC. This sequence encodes CASSLDGTGGLETQYF.

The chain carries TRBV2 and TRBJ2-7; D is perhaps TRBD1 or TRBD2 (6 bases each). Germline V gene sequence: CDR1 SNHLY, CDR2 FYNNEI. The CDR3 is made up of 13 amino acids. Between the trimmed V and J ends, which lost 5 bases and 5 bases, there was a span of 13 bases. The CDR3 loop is CASSTGTGNEQYF. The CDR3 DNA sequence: TGTGCCAGCAGTACAGGGACTGGTAACGAGCAGTACTTC.

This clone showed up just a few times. CDR3 loop: CASSRQGAQFF. CDR3 DNA: TGTGCCAGCAGCCGGCAGGGGGCGCAGTTCTTC. The V call is TRBV5-6, the J call TRBJ2-1; 8 bases match TRBD1. V trimming: 4 bases; J trimming: 12 bases; junction bases outside the gene matches: 3. The CDR3 totals 11 residues. Germline V gene sequence: CDR1 SGHDT, CDR2 YYEEEE.

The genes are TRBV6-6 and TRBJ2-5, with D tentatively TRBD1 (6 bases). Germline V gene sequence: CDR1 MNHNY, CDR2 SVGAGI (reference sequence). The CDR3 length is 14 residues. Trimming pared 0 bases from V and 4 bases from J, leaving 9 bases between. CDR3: CASSYSNRVETQYF. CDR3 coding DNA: TGTGCCAGCAGTTACTCAAACAGGGTAGAGACCCAGTACTTC.

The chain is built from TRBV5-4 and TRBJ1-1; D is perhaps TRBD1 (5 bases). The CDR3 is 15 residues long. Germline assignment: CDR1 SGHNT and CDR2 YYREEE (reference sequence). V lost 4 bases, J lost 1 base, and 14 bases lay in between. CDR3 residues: CASSVSGTANTEAFF. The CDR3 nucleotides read TGTGCCAGCAGCGTGTCCGGGACCGCGAACACTGAAGCTTTCTTT.